The next 20 T cell receptor beta chains were all read from a single sample in a study of shared clonotypes between healthy human individuals. As defined, naive CD8 cells were CD45RO-negative and positively selected for CCR7, with terminally differentiated effector memory CD45RA+ cells excluded. Method: immunoSEQ multiplex PCR; TCRdb's copy keeps in-frame clones and lacks some. Among about 2.1 million clones listed, about 93% were seen once. The sample consisted of naive CD8+ T cells from PBMCs. These receptors were taken from a man between 18 and 29 years old in good health. Some clones in this sample may be carry-over from other donors' samples.

With regard to this clone: This sample also contains other DNA sequences that code for the same CDR3. The chain carries TRBV9 and TRBJ1-2; 9 bases map to TRBD1. Germline CDR1 is SGDLS and CDR2 is YYNGEE. Trimming at V came to 2 bases and at J to 2 bases, leaving 4 bases not matched to a gene. CDR3 length: 15 amino acids. The CDR3, as DNA: TGTGCCAGCAGCGTCGGAGGGACAGGGAACTATGGCTACACCTTC. Protein: CASSVGGTGNYGYTF. The variable domain in full, with the rest retrieved from reference TRBV9 and TRBJ1-2, is DSGVTQTPKHLITATGQRVTLRCSPRSGDLSVYWYQQSLDQGLQFLIQYYNGEERAKGNILERFSAQQFPDLHSELNLSSLELGDSALYFCASSVGGTGNYGYTFGSGTRLTVV.

This clone was seen just once. The rearrangement joins TRBV4-2 to TRBJ2-2; tentative D call: TRBD2 (5 bases). Germline CDR1 is LGHNA and CDR2 is YNFKEQ. V was clipped by 0 bases and J by 4 bases, with 15 bases between them. The CDR3 is 17 amino acids. CDR3 sequence: CASSQERLGDSTGELFF. CDR3 in DNA: TGTGCCAGCAGCCAAGAGCGCCTGGGAGATAGCACCGGGGAGCTGTTTTTT.

V gene TRBV27 combines with J gene TRBJ2-1, with D perhaps TRBD2 (6 bases). Looked up from germline, CDR1 is MNHEY and CDR2 is SMNVEV (reference sequence). The V gene lost 5 bases and the J gene lost 7 bases, with 21 bases spanning the gap. This CDR3 spans 16 amino acids. CDR3 DNA sequence: TGTGCCAGCAGTCCTCTCCTGGAGGGAGTAGGTAATGAGCAGTTCTTC. This translates into CASSPLLEGVGNEQFF.

Of note for this clone: The sample holds other DNA sequences that translate to the same CDR3. The chain has TRBV10-3 and TRBJ2-7; 10 bases agree with TRBD2. Germline V gene sequence: CDR1 ENHRY, CDR2 SYGVKD. V lost 4 bases, J lost 1 base, and 1 base stayed unmatched. The CDR3 has 14 amino acids. CDR3 region: CAISGTSGSYEQYF. In DNA, the CDR3 is TGTGCCATCAGTGGGACTAGCGGATCCTACGAGCAGTACTTC.

This chain links TRBV2 with TRBJ2-1; TRBD2 is a possible D gene (5 bases). The CDR3 length is 15 residues. Germline V gene data show CDR1 as SNHLY and CDR2 as FYNNEI. Trimming took off 8 bases at V and 2 bases at J, with 16 bases between the two ends. The CDR3 spells CASVPDAGTYNEQFF. The CDR3 DNA sequence: TGTGCCAGCGTGCCTGACGCGGGCACCTACAATGAGCAGTTCTTC. Supplemented by reference TRBV2 and TRBJ2-1, the full variable domain reads EPEVTQTPSHQVTQMGQEVILRCVPISNHLYFYWYRQILGQKVEFLVSFYNNEISEKSEIFDDQFSVERPDGSNFTLKIRSTKLEDSAMYFCASVPDAGTYNEQFFGPGTRLTVL.

The rearrangement uses TRBV4-2 and TRBJ2-7; TRBD2 is a possible D gene (6 bases). CDR1 is LGHNA, CDR2 YNFKEQ, per germline. Trimming took off 0 bases at V and 0 bases at J, with 18 bases between the two ends. The CDR3 is 18 residues long. DNA for the CDR3: TGTGCCAGCAGCCAAGACGGAAACGGGGGTGTGATCTCCTACGAGCAGTACTTC. This sequence encodes CASSQDGNGGVISYEQYF.

The CDR3 DNA follows: TGTGCCAGCAGCCCGGGACAGGGGAGCACTGAAGCTTTCTTT. Encoded protein: CASSPGQGSTEAFF. The gene calls are TRBV27 and TRBJ1-1; TRBD1 agrees at 10 bases. The CDR3 loop spans 14 amino acids. Trimming removed 6 bases from V and 4 bases from J; junction bases left unmatched: 5. Germline V CDR1 and CDR2: MNHEY, SMNVEV (reference sequence).

The chain links TRBV28 to TRBJ2-1; D gene uncertain. This CDR3 is built from 13 residues. The germline CDR1 and CDR2 sequences are MDHEN and SYDVKM. The V gene lost 10 bases and the J gene lost 3 bases, with 13 bases spanning the gap. The CDR3 loop reads CATWPRHYNEQFF. The CDR3 nucleotides are TGTGCCACCTGGCCTCGCCACTACAATGAGCAGTTCTTC.

The rearrangement uses TRBV19 and TRBJ1-1; D is ambiguous. Trimming cost V 3 bases and J 1 base, with 15 bases left between them. Germline lookup yields CDR1 LNHDA and CDR2 SQIVND (reference sequence). The CDR3 extends over 16 amino acids. The DNA for the CDR3 is TGTGCCAGTAGTATTAGACCCCTCCCCAGGAACACTGAAGCTTTCTTT. This gives the protein CASSIRPLPRNTEAFF. The whole variable domain, remainder taken from reference TRBV19 and TRBJ1-1, is DGGITQSPKYLFRKEGQNVTLSCEQNLNHDAMYWYRQDPGQGLRLIYYSQIVNDFQKGDIAEGYSVSREKKESFPLTVTSAQKNPTAFYLCASSIRPLPRNTEAFFGQGTRLTVV.

The rearrangement joins TRBV14 to TRBJ2-1; weak D call: TRBD1 (6 bases). Trimming pared 0 bases from V and 3 bases from J, leaving 12 bases between. CDR3 length: 16 residues. The V gene's germline CDR1 is SGHDN and CDR2 FVKESK. Written as DNA, the CDR3 is TGTGCCAGCAGCCAAGACTCGGGACAAGGCTACAATGAGCAGTTCTTC. This encodes CASSQDSGQGYNEQFF.

Comment on this clone: The same CDR3 arises from other DNA sequences in this sample as well. This chain uses TRBV30 with TRBJ2-7; D may match TRBD1 or TRBD2 (5 bases each). V was pared by 0 bases and J by 3 bases, with 9 bases between. CDR1 is GTSNPN and CDR2 is SVGIG in the germline V gene (reference sequence). The CDR3 is made up of 13 amino acids. Here the CDR3 DNA reads TGTGCCTGGAGTGTAGGGACGTACTACGAGCAGTACTTC. Protein sequence: CAWSVGTYYEQYF.

The chain links TRBV4-1 to TRBJ1-5; D gene uncertain. V lost 3 bases, J lost 6 bases, and 15 bases lay in between. The CDR3 length is 15 residues. Germline values: CDR1 MGHRA, CDR2 YSYEKL. The CDR3: CASSQRHGTGQPQHF. Written as DNA, the CDR3 is TGCGCCAGCAGCCAGAGACACGGAACGGGTCAGCCCCAGCATTTT.

The V gene is TRBV7-6, the J gene TRBJ2-7, with 11 bases lining up with TRBD1. Germline-derived CDR1 and CDR2 are SGHVS and FNYEAQ. The CDR3 has 15 residues. The V gene end was trimmed by 1 base and the J gene end by 5 bases; junction bases not matched to a gene: 4. The CDR3 spells CASSLGRTGGHEQYF. CDR3 bases: TGTGCCAGCAGCTTAGGGAGGACAGGGGGCCACGAGCAGTACTTC.

V usage is TRBV6-1 and J usage is TRBJ2-7; the match to TRBD2 covers 14 bases. This CDR3 is built from 16 residues. V shed 4 bases, J shed 1 base, and the junction held 3 bases outside the gene matches. The germline CDR1 and CDR2 sequences are MNHNS and SASEGT. Written as DNA, the CDR3 is TGTGCCAGCAGTGGGGGACTAGCGGGAGTATCCTACGAGCAGTACTTC. This sequence encodes CASSGGLAGVSYEQYF.

V is TRBV9 and J is TRBJ1-3, with D maybe TRBD1 (6 bases). Between the trimmed V and J ends, which lost 4 bases and 4 bases, there was a span of 18 bases. In germline, CDR1 is SGDLS, CDR2 YYNGEE. The CDR3 has 16 amino acids. Here the CDR3 reads CASSLKTTDRGNTIYF. CDR3 coding DNA: TGTGCCAGCAGCTTAAAGACTACCGACAGGGGAAACACCATATATTTT.

The chain recombines TRBV11-2 with TRBJ2-7, with TRBD1 matching 7 bases. V gave up 7 bases and J gave up 0 bases; unmatched junction bases: 6. Germline-derived CDR1 and CDR2 are SGHAT and FQNNGV. The CDR3 extends over 14 amino acids. For the CDR3, the DNA is TGTGCCAGCACCCAGACAGGGAGCTCCTACGAGCAGTACTTC. As protein: CASTQTGSSYEQYF.

The chain links TRBV4-1 to TRBJ2-2, with a weak D call TRBD2 (6 bases). Germline assignment: CDR1 MGHRA and CDR2 YSYEKL. CDR3 length equals 15 residues. Trimming removed 6 bases at V and 0 bases at J, with 11 bases between. The CDR3 spells CASRILASNTGELFF. The CDR3 coding sequence is TGCGCCAGCAGGATCCTAGCGTCGAACACCGGGGAGCTGTTTTTT.

The chain combines TRBV5-4 with TRBJ1-1; D is unclear. Germline V gene lookup returns CDR1 SGHNT and CDR2 YYREEE (reference sequence). The CDR3 covers 14 residues. V dropped 9 bases and J dropped 1 base, with 16 bases sitting between them. The CDR3 DNA sequence: TGTGCCATACAAAATAGGGAGACGAACACTGAAGCTTTCTTT. Protein product: CAIQNRETNTEAFF.

This clone has only one observation. The chain couples TRBV7-9 to TRBJ2-2; possibly TRBD2 for D (6 bases). Per germline, CDR1 SEHNR and CDR2 FQNEAQ (reference sequence). The germline V and J ends were trimmed by 7 bases and 4 bases, with 13 bases remaining between them. This CDR3 is 14 amino acids long. This CDR3 is CASKGGSGTGELFF. As DNA, the CDR3 is TGTGCCAGCAAAGGAGGGTCGGGCACCGGGGAGCTGTTTTTT.

This rearrangement joins TRBV4-1 to TRBJ1-5; no clear D. The CDR3 runs to 18 residues. Germline V lookup: CDR1 MGHRA, CDR2 YSYEKL. V lost 0 bases and J lost 4, with 19 bases in between. CDR3 in DNA: TGCGCCAGCAGCCAAGAAATTGGCAGGTGGGTTGGGAATCAGCCCCAGCATTTT. It is translated as CASSQEIGRWVGNQPQHF.